The sequence of this TCR beta chain was determined in a study of T cells after yellow fever vaccination. Study details: The SMART-Seq v4 Ultra Low Input method served to prepare the low-cell-number fractions. General study points: Most clones from primary vaccination resurfaced after the booster (96% CD4, around 90% CD8).

This clonotype has ten or more counts. TCRdb re-called the 5' RACE reads with MiXCR, one entry per CDR3 protein. The table lists more than 45,000 distinct CDR3 sequences, around 6.1% of them singletons. This CDR3 region has 14 residues. The germline V gene encodes CDR1 KGHSH and CDR2 LQKENI. Trimming cost V 2 bases and J 3 bases, with 10 bases left between them. The source was PBMCs, either bulk or a sorted T-cell subset (CD4+, CD8+, memory, or dextramer-sorted; not recorded which), collected on the day of the yellow fever booster vaccination. This chain uses TRBV18 with TRBJ2-5; D ambiguous. The sequence was collected from a young man who received the YFV17D yellow fever vaccine. CDR3 nucleotide sequence: TGTGCCAGCTCACCAGGGAACGGAAAAGAGACCCAGTACTTC. Its protein product is CASSPGNGKETQYF. Looking up the rest from reference TRBV18 and TRBJ2-5 gives the full variable domain: NAGVMQNPRHLVRRRGQEARLRCSPMKGHSHVYWYRQLPEEGLKFMVYLQKENIIDESGMPKERFSAEFPKEGPSILRIQQVVRGDSAAYFCASSPGNGKETQYFGPGTRLLVL.